The 7 T cell receptor beta chains given below trace back to one sample, sequenced in a study of regulatory T cells in long-lasting Graves disease. Time point defined: persistent/refractory GD, antithyroid drugs over 5 years with positive TRAb. After RNA was extracted from PBMCs, the TCR library was made from it. Arm-PCR with iRepertoire HTBI primers amplified the CDR3 regions for these TCR beta libraries. MiXCR was run by TCRdb on the multiplex PCR reads, yielding one entry per CDR3 protein. The data show about 470,000 distinct CDR3 sequences, around 21% seen once. The source material was peripheral blood mononuclear cells (PBMCs), sampled when the disease was refractory, from a patient treated with antithyroid drugs. The receptors here all came from a female donor with Graves disease.

The genes are TRBV28 and TRBJ2-3; no definite D call. Germline-derived CDR1 and CDR2 are MDHEN and SYDVKM. Between the trimmed V and J ends, which lost 9 bases and 4 bases, there was a span of 14 bases. This CDR3 has 13 amino acids. CDR3 amino acids: CASGRRNPDTQYF. CDR3 nucleotide sequence: TGTGCCAGTGGGCGCCGGAACCCAGATACGCAGTATTTT.

This clonotype has a handful of counts. J is TRBJ1-1 and V is TRBV7-6; possible D gene TRBD1, 6 bases. The CDR3 contains 14 residues. V was trimmed by 5 bases and J by 2 bases, leaving 12 bases between them. Germline V gene sequence: CDR1 SGHVS, CDR2 FNYEAQ. CDR3 sequence (DNA): TGTGCCAGCAGCCCCGGGGGGCAAAACACTGAAGCTTTCTTT. Translation gives CASSPGGQNTEAFF.

This clonotype was recorded at least ten times. This sequence joins TRBV3-1 and TRBJ2-7, with D uncertain. The germline gives CDR1 LGHDT, CDR2 YNNKEL (reference sequence). Trimming left V 2 bases short and J 6 bases short, with 8 bases between. There are 12 residues in the CDR3. The CDR3 DNA is TGTGCCAGCAGCCAACTTCCATCCGAGCAGTACTTC. Protein sequence: CASSQLPSEQYF.

This clonotype was seen more than once but under ten times. V usage is TRBV18 and J usage is TRBJ2-7, with D possibly TRBD2 on 5 matching bases. V gave up 4 bases and J gave up 2 bases, with 12 bases separating them. CDR1 and CDR2 (germline): KGHSH, LQKENI. The CDR3 covers 14 residues. CDR3 sequence (DNA): TGTGCCAGCTCACGAGTAGCGAATACCTACGAGCAGTACTTC. Protein product: CASSRVANTYEQYF.

Notes on this clonotype: It may be a read error: a sequence one base away is much more abundant. The chain has TRBV7-8 and TRBJ1-3, with TRBD1 matching 7 bases. The V gene's germline CDR1 is SGHVS and CDR2 FQNEAQ. CDR3 size: 15 residues. CDR3 coding DNA: TGTGCCAGCAGCGAATACAGGGGCCCGGGAAACACCACATATTTT. Translation: CASSEYRGPGNTTYF. Variable domain in full (rest from reference TRBV7-8 and TRBJ1-3): GAGVSQSPRYKVAKRGQDVALRCDPISGHVSLFWYQQALGQGPEFLTYFQNEAQLDKSGLPSDRFFAERPEGSVSTLKIQRTQQEDSAVYLCASSEYRGPGNTTYFGEGSWLTVV.

Regarding this clonotype: A much larger clone sits a single nucleotide away, making a read error possible. Because the CDR3 is missing its conserved closing phenylalanine or tryptophan, this is likely a read error. The V and J genes are TRBV6-2 or TRBV6-3 and TRBJ2-7; no clear D gene. V lost 2 bases to trimming and J lost 6 bases, with 14 bases between them. From germline, CDR1 is MNHEY and CDR2 SVGEGT. The CDR3 is 14 amino acids. This chain's CDR3 is CASSYRDGLFEQYS. The CDR3 bases are TGTGCCAGCAGTTACCGAGACGGTTTGTTCGAGCAGTACTCC.

The V and J genes are TRBV4-2 and TRBJ1-6; D ambiguous. CDR1 is LGHNA, CDR2 YNFKEQ, per germline. The V end was cut by 0 bases, the J end by 6 bases, with 12 bases between. The CDR3 has 16 residues. CDR3 sequence: CASSQDRADSNSPLHF. In nucleotides, the CDR3 is TGTGCCAGCAGCCAAGACCGGGCAGATAGTAATTCACCCCTCCACTTT.